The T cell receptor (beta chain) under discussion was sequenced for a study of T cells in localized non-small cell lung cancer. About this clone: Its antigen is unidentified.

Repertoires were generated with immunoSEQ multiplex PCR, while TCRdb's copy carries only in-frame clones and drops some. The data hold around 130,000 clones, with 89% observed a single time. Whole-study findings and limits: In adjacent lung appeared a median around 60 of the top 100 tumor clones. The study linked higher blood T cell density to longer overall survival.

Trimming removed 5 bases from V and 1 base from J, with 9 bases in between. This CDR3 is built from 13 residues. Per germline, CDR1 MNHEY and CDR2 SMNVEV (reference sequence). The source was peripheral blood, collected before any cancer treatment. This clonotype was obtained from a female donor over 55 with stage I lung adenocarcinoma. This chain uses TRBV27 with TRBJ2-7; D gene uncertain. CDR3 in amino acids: CASSIHDSYEQYF. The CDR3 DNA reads TGTGCCAGCAGTATACACGATTCCTACGAGCAGTACTTC.